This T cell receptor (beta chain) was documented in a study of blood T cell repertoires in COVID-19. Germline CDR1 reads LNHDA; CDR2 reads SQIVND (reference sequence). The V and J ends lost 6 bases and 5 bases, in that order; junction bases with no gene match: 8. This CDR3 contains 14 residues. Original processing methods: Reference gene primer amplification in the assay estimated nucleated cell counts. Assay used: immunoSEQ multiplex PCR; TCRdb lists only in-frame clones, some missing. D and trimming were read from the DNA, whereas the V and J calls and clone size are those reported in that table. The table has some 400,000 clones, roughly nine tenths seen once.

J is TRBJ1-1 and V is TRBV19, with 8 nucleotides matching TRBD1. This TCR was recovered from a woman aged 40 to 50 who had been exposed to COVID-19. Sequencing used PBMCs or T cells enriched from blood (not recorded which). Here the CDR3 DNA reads TGTGCCAGTAGGCGACAGGGGAAAGAGACTGAAGCTTTCTTT. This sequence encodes CASRRQGKETEAFF.